This TCR beta chain was recorded in a study of OX40 agonist ivuxolimab in advanced cancers. Study details: In this cohort, patients received ivuxolimab, an agonistic anti-OX40 (CD134) antibody. Eligibility rules accepted prior anti-PD-1, anti-PD-L1 or anti-CTLA-4 therapy, and over 30% had some.

The CDR3 spans 13 residues. Per germline, CDR1 SSHAT and CDR2 FNYEAQ (reference sequence). Profiling relied on immunoSEQ multiplex PCR, and the TCRdb table lists in-frame clones only, not all of them. The sample records around 48,000 clones, nearly 85% being singletons. To note about this clone: Its antigen is currently unknown. Its ends do not fully match the called genes, so a read error is possible.

Notes on the study in general: CD4+ and CD8+ T cells in blood underwent clonal expansion by week 6 at 0.1 to 3.0 mg/kg. There were, on average, more expanded clones in CD8+ T cells than in CD4+.

The V call is TRBV7-7, the J call TRBJ1-1, with D possibly TRBD1 on 5 matching bases. The specimen comprised CD4+ or CD8+ T cells sorted from blood, sampled in a trial of the OX40 agonist ivuxolimab. The sequence was obtained from an adult with an advanced solid tumor such as melanoma, head and neck, liver or kidney cancer. The CDR3 is CASSQQVGTEAFF. The CDR3 nucleotides are TGTGCTAGCAGTCAACAGGTGGGCACTGAAGCTTTCTTT.